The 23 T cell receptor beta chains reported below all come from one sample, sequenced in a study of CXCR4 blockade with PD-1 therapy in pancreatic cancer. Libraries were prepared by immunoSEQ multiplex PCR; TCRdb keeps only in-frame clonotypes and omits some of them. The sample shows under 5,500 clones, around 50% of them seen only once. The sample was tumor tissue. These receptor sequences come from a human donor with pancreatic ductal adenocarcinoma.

The CDR3 spells CATTTFTYSKNTGELFF. The CDR3, as DNA: TGTGCCACCACAACTTTTACCTATTCAAAGAACACCGGGGAGCTGTTTTTT. V and J are TRBV6-8 and TRBJ2-2, with D unresolved. The ends were cut back, 10 bases at V and 1 base at J, with 22 bases in the middle. Germline V gene data show CDR1 as MNHGY and CDR2 as SAAAGT. The CDR3 totals 17 residues.

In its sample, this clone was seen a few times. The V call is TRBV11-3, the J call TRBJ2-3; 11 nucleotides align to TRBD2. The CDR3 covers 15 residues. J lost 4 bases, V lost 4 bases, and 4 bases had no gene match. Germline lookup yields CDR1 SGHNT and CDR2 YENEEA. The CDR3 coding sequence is TGTGCCAGCAGCTCCTTAGCGGGGGGGGCAGATACGCAGTATTTT. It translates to CASSSLAGGADTQYF.

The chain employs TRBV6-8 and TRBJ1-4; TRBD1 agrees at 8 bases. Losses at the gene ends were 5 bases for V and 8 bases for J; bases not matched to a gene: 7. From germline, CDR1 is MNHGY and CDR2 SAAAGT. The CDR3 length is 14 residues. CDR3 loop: CASSRTGNAEKLFF. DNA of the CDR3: TGTGCCAGCAGTAGGACAGGGAATGCAGAAAAACTGTTTTTT.

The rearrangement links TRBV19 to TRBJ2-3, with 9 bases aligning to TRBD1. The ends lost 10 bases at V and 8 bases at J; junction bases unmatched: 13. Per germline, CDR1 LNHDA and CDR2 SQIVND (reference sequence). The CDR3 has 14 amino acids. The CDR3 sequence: CATSTGGQGGTQYF. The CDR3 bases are TGTGCCACTTCAACAGGGGGCCAAGGGGGTACGCAGTATTTT.

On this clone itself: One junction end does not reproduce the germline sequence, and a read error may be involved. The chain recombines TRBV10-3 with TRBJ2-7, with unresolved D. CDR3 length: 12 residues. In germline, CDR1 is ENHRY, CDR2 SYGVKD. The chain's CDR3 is CASSEVADGQYF. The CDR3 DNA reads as TGTGCCAGCAGTGAGGTAGCAGATGGGCAGTACTTC.

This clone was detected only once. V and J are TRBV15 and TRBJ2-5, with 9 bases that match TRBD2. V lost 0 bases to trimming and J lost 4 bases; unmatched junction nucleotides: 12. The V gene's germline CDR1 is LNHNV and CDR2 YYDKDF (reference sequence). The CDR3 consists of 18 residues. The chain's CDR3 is CATSRDRSSGTLAETQYF. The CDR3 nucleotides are TGTGCCACCAGCAGAGATCGGTCTAGCGGGACTTTAGCAGAGACCCAGTACTTC.

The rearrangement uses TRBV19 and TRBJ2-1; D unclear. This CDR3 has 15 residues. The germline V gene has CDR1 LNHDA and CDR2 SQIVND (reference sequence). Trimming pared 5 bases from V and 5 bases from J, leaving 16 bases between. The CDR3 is CASSLTKVVNNEQFF. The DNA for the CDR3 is TGTGCCAGTAGTCTTACGAAGGTCGTGAACAATGAGCAGTTCTTC.

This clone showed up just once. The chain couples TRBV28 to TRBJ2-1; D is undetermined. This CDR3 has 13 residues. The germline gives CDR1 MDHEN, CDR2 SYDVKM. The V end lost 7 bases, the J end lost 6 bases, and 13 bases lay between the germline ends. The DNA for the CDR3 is TGTGCCAGCATGGTGGTAGATCGCAATGAGCAGTTCTTC. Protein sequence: CASMVVDRNEQFF.

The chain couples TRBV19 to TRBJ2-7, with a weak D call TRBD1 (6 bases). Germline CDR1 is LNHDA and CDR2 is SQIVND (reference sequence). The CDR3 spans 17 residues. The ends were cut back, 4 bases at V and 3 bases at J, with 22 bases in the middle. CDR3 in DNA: TGTGCCAGTAGTAACCTGAACCAGGGGAAAGGCCTCTACGAGCAGTACTTC. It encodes CASSNLNQGKGLYEQYF.

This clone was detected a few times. The CDR3 protein is CATYFDGEWGTYQETQYF. DNA of the CDR3: TGTGCCACTTACTTCGACGGGGAGTGGGGTACGTACCAAGAGACCCAGTACTTC. The chain links TRBV15 to TRBJ2-5, with TRBD2 as a possible D gene (5 bases). The length of the CDR3 is 18 residues. CDR1 and CDR2 (germline): LNHNV, YYDKDF (reference sequence). Trimming stripped 9 bases from V and 0 bases from J, with 26 bases between.

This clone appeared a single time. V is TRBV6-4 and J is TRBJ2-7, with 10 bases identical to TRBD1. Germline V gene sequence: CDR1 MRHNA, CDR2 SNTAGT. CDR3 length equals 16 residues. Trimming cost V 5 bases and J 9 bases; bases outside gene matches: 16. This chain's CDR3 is CASSYGGSGTGVVQYF. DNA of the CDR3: TGTGCCAGCAGTTACGGCGGGTCCGGGACAGGGGTGGTGCAGTACTTC.

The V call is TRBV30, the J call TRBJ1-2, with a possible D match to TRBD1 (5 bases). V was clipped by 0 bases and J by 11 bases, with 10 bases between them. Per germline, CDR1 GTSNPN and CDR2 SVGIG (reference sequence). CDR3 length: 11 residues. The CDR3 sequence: CAWSVLTEYTF. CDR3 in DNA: TGTGCCTGGAGTGTACTGACAGAGTACACCTTC.

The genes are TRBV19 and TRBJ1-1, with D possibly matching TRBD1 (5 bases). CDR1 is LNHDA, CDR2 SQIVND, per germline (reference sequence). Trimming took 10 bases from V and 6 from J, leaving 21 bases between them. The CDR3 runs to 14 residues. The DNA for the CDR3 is TGTGCCACCAGCCGAACCGCAGGGTTACCTGAAGCTTTCTTT. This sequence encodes CATSRTAGLPEAFF.

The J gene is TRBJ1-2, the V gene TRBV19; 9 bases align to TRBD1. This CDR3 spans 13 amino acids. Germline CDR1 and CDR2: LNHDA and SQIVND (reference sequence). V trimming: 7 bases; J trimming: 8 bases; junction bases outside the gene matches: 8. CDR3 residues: CASKVTGGRGYTF. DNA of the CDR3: TGTGCCAGTAAGGTTACAGGGGGCCGGGGCTACACCTTC.

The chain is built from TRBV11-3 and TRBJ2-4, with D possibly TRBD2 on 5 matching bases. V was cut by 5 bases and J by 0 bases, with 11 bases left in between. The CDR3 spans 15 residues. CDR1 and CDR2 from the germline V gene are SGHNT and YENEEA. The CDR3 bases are TGTGCCAGCAGCGCGCGGGCCCTAGCCAAAAACATTCAGTACTTC. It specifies CASSARALAKNIQYF.

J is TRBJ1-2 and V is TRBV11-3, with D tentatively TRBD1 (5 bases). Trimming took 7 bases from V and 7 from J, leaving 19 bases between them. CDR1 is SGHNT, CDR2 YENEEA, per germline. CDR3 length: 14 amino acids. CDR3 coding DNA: TGTGCCAGCACCACGCGCAGAGGGGAAGGTGGCTACACCTTC. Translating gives CASTTRRGEGGYTF.

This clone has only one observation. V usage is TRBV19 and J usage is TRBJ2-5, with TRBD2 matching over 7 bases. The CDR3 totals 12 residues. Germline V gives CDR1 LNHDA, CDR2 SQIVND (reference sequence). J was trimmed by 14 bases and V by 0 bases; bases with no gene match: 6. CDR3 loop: CASSIDREVIYF. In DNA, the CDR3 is TGTGCCAGTAGTATAGATCGGGAGGTGATTTACTTC. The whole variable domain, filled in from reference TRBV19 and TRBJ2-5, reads DGGITQSPKYLFRKEGQNVTLSCEQNLNHDAMYWYRQDPGQGLRLIYYSQIVNDFQKGDIAEGYSVSREKKESFPLTVTSAQKNPTAFYLCASSIDREVIYFGPGTRLLVL.

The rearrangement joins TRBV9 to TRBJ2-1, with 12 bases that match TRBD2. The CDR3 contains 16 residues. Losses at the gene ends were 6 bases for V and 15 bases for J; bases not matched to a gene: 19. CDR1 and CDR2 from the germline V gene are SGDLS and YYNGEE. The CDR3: CASTQQPTSGGSIPFF. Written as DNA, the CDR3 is TGTGCCAGCACCCAACAACCGACTAGCGGGGGATCGATTCCGTTCTTC.

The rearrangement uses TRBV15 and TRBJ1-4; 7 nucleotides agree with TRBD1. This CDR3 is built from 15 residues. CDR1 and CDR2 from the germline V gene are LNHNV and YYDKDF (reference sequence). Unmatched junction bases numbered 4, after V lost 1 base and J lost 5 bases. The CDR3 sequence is CATSRGDSLNEKLFF. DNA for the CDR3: TGTGCCACCAGCAGAGGGGACAGCCTCAATGAAAAACTGTTTTTT. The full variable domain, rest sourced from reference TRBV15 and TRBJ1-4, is DAMVIQNPRYQVTQFGKPVTLSCSQTLNHNVMYWYQQKSSQAPKLLFHYYDKDFNNEADTPDNFQSRRPNTSFCFLDIRSPGLGDTAMYLCATSRGDSLNEKLFFGSGTQLSVL.

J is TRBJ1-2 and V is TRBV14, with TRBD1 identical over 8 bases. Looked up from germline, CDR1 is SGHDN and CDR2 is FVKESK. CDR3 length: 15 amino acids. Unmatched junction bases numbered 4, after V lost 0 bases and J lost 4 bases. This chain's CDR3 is CASSQEWGTGYGYTF. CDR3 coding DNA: TGTGCCAGCAGCCAAGAGTGGGGGACAGGCTATGGCTACACCTTC.

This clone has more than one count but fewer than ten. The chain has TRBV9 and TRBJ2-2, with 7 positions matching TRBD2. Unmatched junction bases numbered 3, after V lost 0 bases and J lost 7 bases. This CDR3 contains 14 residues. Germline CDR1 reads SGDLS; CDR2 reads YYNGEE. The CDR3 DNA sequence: TGTGCCAGCAGCGTAGGACTAGCAGACGGGGAGCTGTTTTTT. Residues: CASSVGLADGELFF.

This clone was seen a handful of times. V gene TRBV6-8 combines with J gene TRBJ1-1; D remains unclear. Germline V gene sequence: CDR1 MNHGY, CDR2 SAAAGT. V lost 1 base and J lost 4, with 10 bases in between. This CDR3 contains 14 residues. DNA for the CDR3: TGTGCCAGCAGTTACTTGCATGGGAGCACTGAAGCTTTCTTT. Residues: CASSYLHGSTEAFF.

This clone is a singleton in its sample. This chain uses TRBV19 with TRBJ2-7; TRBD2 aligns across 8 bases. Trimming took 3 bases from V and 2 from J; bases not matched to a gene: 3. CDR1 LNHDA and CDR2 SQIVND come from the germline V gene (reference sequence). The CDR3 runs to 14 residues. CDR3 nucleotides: TGTGCCAGTAGTATCGGGAGGGGCCCCTACGAGCAGTACTTC. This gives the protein CASSIGRGPYEQYF. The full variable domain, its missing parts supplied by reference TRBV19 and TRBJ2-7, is DGGITQSPKYLFRKEGQNVTLSCEQNLNHDAMYWYRQDPGQGLRLIYYSQIVNDFQKGDIAEGYSVSREKKESFPLTVTSAQKNPTAFYLCASSIGRGPYEQYFGPGTRLTVT.